This T cell receptor (beta chain) was sequenced in a study of T cell responses to AZD1222 COVID-19 vaccine. Trimming stripped 4 bases from V and 1 base from J, with 10 bases between. CDR1 is SNHLY and CDR2 is FYNNEI in the germline V gene. This CDR3 contains 14 residues. Method: immunoSEQ multiplex PCR; TCRdb's copy keeps in-frame clones and lacks some. The profile shows around 78,000 clones, roughly 88% of them singletons. The chain employs TRBV2 and TRBJ1-1, with D unresolved. The material sequenced was peripheral blood, taken on day 0 of MenACWY control vaccination. The sequence was collected from an adult in good health. The CDR3 spells CASSGGLQNTEAFF. The DNA for the CDR3 is TGTGCCAGCAGTGGTGGTCTACAGAACACTGAAGCTTTCTTT.